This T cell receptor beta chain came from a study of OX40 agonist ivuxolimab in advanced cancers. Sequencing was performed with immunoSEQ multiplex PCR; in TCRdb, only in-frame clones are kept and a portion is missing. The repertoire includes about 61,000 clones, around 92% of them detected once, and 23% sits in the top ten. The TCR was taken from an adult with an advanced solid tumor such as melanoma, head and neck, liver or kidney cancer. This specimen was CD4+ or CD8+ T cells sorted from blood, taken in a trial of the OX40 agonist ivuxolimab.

For the CDR3, the DNA is TGTGCCAGCAGCTTCCTGACAGGGCCCACAGATACGCAGTATTTT. Its protein is CASSFLTGPTDTQYF. The gene calls are TRBV6-5 and TRBJ2-3; 7 nucleotides match TRBD1. Losses at the gene ends were 6 bases for V and 2 bases for J; bases not matched to a gene: 8. The germline CDR1 and CDR2 sequences are MNHEY and SVGAGI. The CDR3 runs 15 residues.